Following are 28 T cell receptor beta chains from one sample sequenced in a study of regulatory T cells in long-lasting Graves disease. As for time point: newly diagnosed GD, antithyroid drugs for less than 3 months. Scientists built the TCR library using RNA that was extracted from PBMCs. Library construction for TCR beta used iRepertoire HTBI primers and Arm-PCR of CDR3 regions. TCRdb independently ran MiXCR on the multiplex PCR reads; one entry per CDR3 protein. This repertoire shows 350,000 to 500,000 distinct CDR3 sequences, roughly 15% found once; its top ten account for about 25%. These data were likewise used in another study, on T cells in Graves' hyperthyroidism and ophthalmopathy.

This material consisted of peripheral blood mononuclear cells (PBMCs), taken at new diagnosis, from a patient treated with antithyroid drugs. These receptors all stem from a woman aged 18-29 years with Graves disease.

This clonotype was recorded at least ten times. The V gene is TRBV11-2, the J gene TRBJ2-1, with D perhaps TRBD2 (7 bases). V was cut by 5 bases and J by 16 bases, with 27 bases left in between. The length of the CDR3 is 15 residues. Germline V gene lookup returns CDR1 SGHAT and CDR2 FQNNGV. The CDR3, as DNA: TGTGCCAGCAGCCAAGTCTTCCTTGGGGGGGCGAGGGGATTCTTC. This sequence encodes CASSQVFLGGARGFF.

The J gene is TRBJ1-3, the V gene TRBV6-1; the D is unclear. Trimming shortened V by 0 bases and J by 0 bases, and 6 bases separated the two germline ends. CDR3 length: 15 amino acids. Germline V gives CDR1 MNHNS, CDR2 SASEGT. CDR3 DNA: TGTGCCAGCAGTGAAGCCGAAGGCTCTGGAAACACCATATATTTT. Translating it yields CASSEAEGSGNTIYF.

About this clonotype itself: The junction departs from germline at one end; a sequencing error may be responsible. The chain couples TRBV6-5 to TRBJ1-4, with 11 positions matching TRBD1. CDR3 length equals 19 residues. From germline, CDR1 is MNHEY and CDR2 SVGAGI. The CDR3 loop is CASSSGLHWDRGINERLFF. CDR3 coding DNA: TGTGCCAGCAGTTCCGGTCTGCATTGGGACAGGGGGATTAATGAAAGACTGTTTTTT.

This clonotype has more than one count but fewer than ten. This sequence joins TRBV2 and TRBJ1-3; D not resolved. The CDR3 length is 13 residues. CDR1 is SNHLY and CDR2 is FYNNEI in the germline V gene. The V end was cut by 7 bases, the J end by 1 base, with 8 bases between. The CDR3 sequence is CASIGRSGNTIYF. The DNA of the CDR3 is TGTGCCAGCATTGGGCGGTCTGGAAACACCATATATTTT.

There are a few counts of this clonotype. CDR3 protein: CASSEGGLGYGYTF. The DNA for the CDR3 is TGTGCCAGCAGTGAAGGGGGGTTGGGATATGGCTACACCTTC. The chain employs TRBV6-2 or TRBV6-3 and TRBJ1-2, with D perhaps TRBD1 (6 bases). Trimming removed 5 bases from V and 5 bases from J, with 15 bases in between. Germline V CDR1 and CDR2: MNHEY, SVGEGT. There are 14 residues in the CDR3.

V and J are TRBV19 and TRBJ2-1; no reliable D call. This CDR3 is 15 amino acids long. The V and J ends lost 4 bases and 7 bases respectively, with 17 bases between them. The V gene's germline CDR1 is LNHDA and CDR2 SQIVND (reference sequence). This chain's CDR3 is CASSNFVGNWNEQFF. CDR3 in DNA: TGTGCCAGTAGTAATTTTGTAGGGAATTGGAATGAGCAGTTCTTC.

In its sample, this clonotype was seen a few times. This chain uses TRBV11-2 with TRBJ2-2; tentative D call: TRBD1 (5 bases). From germline, CDR1 is SGHAT and CDR2 FQNNGV. The CDR3 has 16 residues. The ends were cut back, 3 bases at V and 4 bases at J, with 15 bases in the middle. In DNA, the CDR3 is TGTGCCAGCAGCTTCCCGGTGCTAGGGGTCACCGGGGAGCTGTTTTTT. Protein product: CASSFPVLGVTGELFF.

This clonotype was counted at least ten times. This chain uses TRBV7-9 with TRBJ2-1; TRBD1 agrees at 7 bases. The CDR3 sequence is 11 residues long. Germline V gene data show CDR1 as SEHNR and CDR2 as FQNEAQ (reference sequence). The V and J ends lost 0 bases and 15 bases, in that order; junction bases with no gene match: 2. Written as DNA, the CDR3 is TGTGCCAGCAGCTTAGCGACAGGGCTGTTCTTC. This encodes CASSLATGLFF.

This clonotype was observed many times. The rearrangement links TRBV5-1 to TRBJ2-5; 11 positions agree with TRBD2. V shed 0 bases, J shed 1 base, and the junction held 11 bases outside the gene matches. In germline, CDR1 is SGHRS, CDR2 YFSETQ. This CDR3 contains 19 residues. CDR3 region: CASSLASASGRKGQETQYF. CDR3 DNA: TGCGCCAGCAGCTTGGCCTCGGCTAGCGGGAGGAAGGGCCAAGAGACCCAGTACTTC.

This clonotype was picked up many times. The genes are TRBV6-1 and TRBJ1-2, with no clear D. This CDR3 contains 13 residues. Trimming cost V 1 base and J 2 bases, with 5 bases left between them. CDR1 MNHNS and CDR2 SASEGT come from the germline V gene. In DNA, the CDR3 is TGTGCCAGCAGTGAAGATCTAAACTATGGCTACACCTTC. Protein sequence: CASSEDLNYGYTF.

The chain combines TRBV19 with TRBJ1-1; TRBD1 might be the D (6 bases). Germline assignment: CDR1 LNHDA and CDR2 SQIVND (reference sequence). Trimming took 6 bases from V and 1 from J, leaving 21 bases between them. This CDR3 spans 17 amino acids. The CDR3 region has the DNA TGTGCCAGTAGCGTTTGGGAGGGACACCCAGGGAACACTGAAGCTTTCTTT. Translation: CASSVWEGHPGNTEAFF.

This clonotype occurred a few times. At one boundary the junction diverges from the germline segment, which might be a read error. The chain has TRBV5-1 and TRBJ1-2; 9 nucleotides match TRBD1. Per germline, CDR1 SGHRS and CDR2 YFSETQ. The CDR3 spans 14 residues. The CDR3 coding sequence is TGTGCCAGCAGCTTGGCCGGGACAGGGTTTGGCTACACCTTC. It encodes CASSLAGTGFGYTF. The whole variable domain, filled in from reference TRBV5-1 and TRBJ1-2, reads KAGVTQTPRYLIKTRGQQVTLSCSPISGHRSVSWYQQTPGQGLQFLFEYFSETQRNKGNFPGRFSGRQFSNSRSEMNVSTLELGDSALYLCASSLAGTGFGYTFGSGTRLTVV.

With respect to this clonotype: One end of the junction varies from germline; a read error may be responsible. The rearrangement joins TRBV20-1 to TRBJ1-3; no clear D. Germline CDR1 reads DFQATT; CDR2 reads SNEGSKA (reference sequence). The CDR3 runs 14 residues. Here the CDR3 DNA reads TGCAGTGCAGAACAGACACCCTCTGGAAACACCGTATATTTT. This codes for CSAEQTPSGNTVYF.

This clonotype turned up a few times. The chain uses TRBV10-2 and TRBJ1-5, with TRBD1 matching 8 bases. V trimming: 6 bases; J trimming: 7 bases; junction bases outside the gene matches: 8. The V gene's germline CDR1 is WSHSY and CDR2 SAAADI. This CDR3 has 14 residues. CDR3 amino acids: CASRGTGRGQPQHF. DNA for the CDR3: TGCGCCAGCAGAGGGACAGGCCGCGGGCAGCCCCAGCATTTT.

The table lists this clonotype with many counts. The chain joins TRBV7-2 to TRBJ1-4; D uncertain. The V gene lost 5 bases and the J gene lost 5 bases, with 9 bases spanning the gap. CDR1 SGHTA and CDR2 FQGNSA come from the germline V gene. CDR3 length: 13 amino acids. The CDR3 sequence: CASSDTSNEKLFF. Here the CDR3 DNA reads TGTGCCAGCAGCGATACATCAAATGAAAAACTGTTTTTT.

This clonotype came up many times. The rearrangement uses TRBV6-5 and TRBJ2-1, with D possibly matching TRBD1 (5 bases). This CDR3 is 16 amino acids long. Trimming shortened V by 0 bases and J by 6 bases, and 15 bases separated the two germline ends. Germline CDR1 MNHEY, CDR2 SVGAGI. DNA for the CDR3: TGTGCCAGCAGTTACTCGGCACAGAATAGGGGCAATGAGCAGTTCTTC. Protein sequence: CASSYSAQNRGNEQFF.

The chain combines TRBV27 with TRBJ2-7, with D unclear. This CDR3 has 15 amino acids. Per germline, CDR1 MNHEY and CDR2 SMNVEV (reference sequence). V gave up 6 bases and J gave up 3 bases, with 18 bases separating them. The DNA of the CDR3 is TGTGCCAGCAGCTTGACCGCAGAAGGCGGCTACGAGCAGTACTTC. This gives the protein CASSLTAEGGYEQYF.

This clonotype was recorded many times. The chain couples TRBV6-1 to TRBJ2-7, with 11 nucleotides matching TRBD2. CDR3 length: 18 residues. Looked up from germline, CDR1 is MNHNS and CDR2 is SASEGT. Trimming at V came to 7 bases and at J to 2 bases, leaving 16 bases not matched to a gene. The CDR3 loop reads CASNKLAGEGGSAYEQYF. The CDR3 nucleotides read TGTGCCAGCAATAAACTAGCGGGAGAAGGGGGCAGCGCCTACGAGCAGTACTTC.

This clonotype was counted once. With a much larger clone just one base away, this may be a read error. V gene TRBV7-3 combines with J gene TRBJ2-3, with TRBD2 matching 9 bases. The end of the DNA aligns better with TRBJ2-7, so the J call may be wrong. The CDR3 has 15 amino acids. The germline gives CDR1 SGHTA, CDR2 FQGTGA. CDR3 in amino acids: CASSLRASGINEQYF. For the CDR3, the DNA is TGTGCCAGCAGCTTAAGGGCTAGCGGGATCAATGAGCAGTACTTC.

This clonotype was seen ten or more times. The V call is TRBV5-1, the J call TRBJ1-1; D not certain. The CDR3 has 14 amino acids. The ends were cut back, 1 base at V and 6 bases at J, with 13 bases in the middle. CDR1 is SGHRS and CDR2 is YFSETQ in the germline V gene. The chain's CDR3 is CASSLFYGGAEAFF. CDR3 coding DNA: TGCGCCAGCAGCTTGTTTTATGGTGGGGCTGAAGCTTTCTTT.

Remarks on this clonotype: The conserved phenylalanine or tryptophan normally closing the CDR3 is absent here, so this likely arose from a read error. V is TRBV7-3 and J is TRBJ2-1; 7 positions match TRBD2. With V trimmed by 4 bases and J by 3 bases, 3 bases remained unmatched. The CDR3 extends over 14 amino acids. Germline V gene lookup returns CDR1 SGHTA and CDR2 FQGTGA. CDR3 in amino acids: CASSSSGGYNEQFV. The CDR3 region has the DNA TGTGCCAGCAGCTCTAGCGGAGGCTACAATGAGCAGTTCGTC.

The chain links TRBV20-1 to TRBJ2-3, with D perhaps TRBD1 (5 bases). Trimming cost V 4 bases and J 2 bases, with 10 bases left between them. CDR1 and CDR2 (germline): DFQATT, SNEGSKA (reference sequence). The CDR3 consists of 13 residues. The CDR3 protein is CSAIGAYTDTQYF. The CDR3 DNA reads as TGCAGTGCTATTGGGGCCTACACAGATACGCAGTATTTT.

The sample holds many counts of this clonotype. The rearrangement links TRBV6-1 to TRBJ2-2, with D hard to call. Germline V gene lookup returns CDR1 MNHNS and CDR2 SASEGT. Trimming removed 5 bases at V and 3 bases at J, with 7 bases between. This CDR3 has 13 residues. Written as DNA, the CDR3 is TGTGCCAGCAGTCGGAGCGACACCGGGGAGCTGTTTTTT. Its translation: CASSRSDTGELFF.

The V and J genes are TRBV2 and TRBJ2-7; D is undetermined. The CDR3 covers 14 residues. In germline, CDR1 is SNHLY, CDR2 FYNNEI. V dropped 6 bases and J dropped 3 bases, with 15 bases sitting between them. This CDR3 is CASSQVGRIYEQYF. In DNA form, the CDR3 reads TGTGCCAGCAGCCAAGTCGGGCGCATCTACGAGCAGTACTTC. The whole variable domain, remainder taken from reference TRBV2 and TRBJ2-7, is EPEVTQTPSHQVTQMGQEVILRCVPISNHLYFYWYRQILGQKVEFLVSFYNNEISEKSEIFDDQFSVERPDGSNFTLKIRSTKLEDSAMYFCASSQVGRIYEQYFGPGTRLTVT.

This clonotype was seen more than once but under ten times. This chain uses TRBV6-1 with TRBJ2-5, with D tentatively TRBD1 or TRBD2 (5 bases each). The CDR3 spans 14 residues. The germline CDR1 and CDR2 sequences are MNHNS and SASEGT. V shed 6 bases and J shed 0 bases, with 11 bases lying between them. The CDR3, as DNA: TGTGCCAGCAGCCGTCCGGGACACCAAGAGACCCAGTACTTC. This sequence encodes CASSRPGHQETQYF.

This clonotype showed up many times. V is TRBV11-3 and J is TRBJ2-1; TRBD2 agrees at 8 bases. Germline CDR1 and CDR2: SGHNT and YENEEA. There are 14 residues in the CDR3. V was clipped by 8 bases and J by 7 bases; unmatched bases: 10. CDR3: CASGPGAGGNEQFF. The CDR3 bases are TGTGCCAGCGGCCCGGGTGCGGGAGGTAATGAGCAGTTCTTC.

This clonotype was seen more than once but under ten times. This sequence joins TRBV24-1 and TRBJ2-1, with 7 nucleotides matching TRBD2. CDR3 length equals 18 residues. V lost 3 bases, J lost 6 bases, and 16 bases stayed unmatched. From germline, CDR1 is KGHDR and CDR2 SFDVKD. CDR3 amino acids: CATSDPRRVRGSLNEQFF. CDR3 coding DNA: TGTGCCACCAGTGATCCCCGTCGGGTGCGCGGGAGTCTCAATGAGCAGTTCTTC.

A note on this clonotype: An end of the junction differs from the germline gene, which may be a read error. This sequence joins TRBV3-1 and TRBJ1-5; no clear D. The CDR3 length is 16 residues. Germline V gene lookup returns CDR1 LGHDT and CDR2 YNNKEL (reference sequence). CDR3: CASSVDMARSNQSQHF. CDR3 sequence (DNA): TGTGCCAGCAGCGTAGATATGGCTAGAAGCAATCAGTCCCAGCATTTT. The whole variable domain, remainder taken from reference TRBV3-1 and TRBJ1-5, is DTAVSQTPKYLVTQMGNDKSIKCEQNLGHDTMYWYKQDSKKFLKIMFSYNNKELIINETVPNRFSPKSPDKAHLNLHINSLELGDSAVYFCASSVDMARSNQSQHFGDGTRLSIL.